The rows below give T cell receptor beta chains drawn from one sample of a study of tumor and adjacent non-tumor tissue in lung cancer. TCRdb re-called the multiplex PCR reads through MiXCR, storing one row per CDR3 protein. The repertoire holds approximately 100,000 distinct CDR3 sequences, with 65% as singletons. The sample taken for sequencing was distant non-tumor lung tissue. Receptors originate from a man in his thirties or forties with non-small cell lung cancer. Each CDR3 is given with its conserved first and last residue. A D gene is named only where the DNA matches it firmly. Where a row states a size, it is once, few, many or the class of an expanded clone; other rows omit it.

D: NA
V: TRBV11-2
J: TRBJ1-3
size: many
CDR3: CASSLGTGQISGNTIYF
DNA: TGTGCCAGCAGCTTAGGCACAGGCCAGATCTCTGGAAACACCATATATTTT

D: NA
V: TRBV4-1
J: TRBJ2-7
size: NA
CDR3: CANSQREDGGTLATYEQYF
DNA: TGCGCCAATAGCCAGAGGGAAGACGGCGGGACACTTGCAACCTACGAGCAGTACTTC

D: NA
V: TRBV6-5
J: TRBJ1-5
size: many
CDR3: CASSYSRGQPQHF
DNA: TGTGCCAGCAGTTACTCGAGAGGTCAGCCCCAGCATTTT

D: TRBD1
V: TRBV20-1
J: TRBJ2-7
size: NA
CDR3: CSSGTGDYEQYF
DNA: TGCAGTTCCGGGACAGGGGACTACGAGCAGTACTTC

D: TRBD2
V: TRBV5-5
J: TRBJ2-3
size: NA
CDR3: CASREGISGFTDMQYF
DNA: TGTGCCAGCAGAGAGGGGATTAGCGGGTTCACAGATATGCAGTATTTT

D: TRBD2
V: TRBV11-1
J: TRBJ2-7
size: NA
CDR3: CASSSAGDPSYELYF
DNA: TGTGCCAGCAGCTCCGCGGGAGATCCCTCCTACGAGCTGTACTTC

D: NA
V: TRBV5-4
J: TRBJ2-5
size: NA
CDR3: CATSLAGRGEQTQYF
DNA: TGTGCCACCAGCCTCGCGGGTAGGGGGGAACAGACCCAGTACTTC

D: NA
V: TRBV11-2
J: TRBJ2-5
size: NA
CDR3: CASSLAGAQGETQYF
DNA: TGTGCCAGCAGCTTGGCCGGGGCTCAGGGGGAGACCCAGTACTTC

D: TRBD1
V: TRBV6-1
J: TRBJ1-2
size: few
CDR3: CASSEAGDRGHLNYGYTF
DNA: TGTGCCAGCAGTGAAGCTGGGGACAGGGGGCACCTCAACTATGGCTACACCTTC

D: NA
V: TRBV6-1
J: TRBJ1-6
size: medium-sized
CDR3: CASSEGQNSPLHF
DNA: TGTGCCAGCAGTGAAGGTCAGAATTCACCCCTCCACTTT

D: NA
V: TRBV12-3/TRBV12-4
J: TRBJ1-5
size: NA
CDR3: CASSLAGGSTDTQHF
DNA: TGTGCCAGCAGTTTAGCCGGTGGAAGCACAGATACGCAGCATTTT

D: NA
V: TRBV11-3
J: TRBJ1-2
size: NA
CDR3: CASSLLTGCSSYGYTF
DNA: TGTGCCAGCAGCTTATTAACAGGCTGCTCGAGCTATGGCTACACCTTC

D: NA
V: TRBV7-9
J: TRBJ2-7
size: NA
CDR3: CASSIPASYEQYF
DNA: TGTGCCAGCAGCATACCAGCCTCCTATGAGCAGTACTTC

D: NA
V: TRBV12-3/TRBV12-4
J: TRBJ2-2
size: NA
CDR3: CASSFSSSNGELLF
DNA: TGTGCCAGCAGTTTTTCCAGTTCCAACGGGGAGCTGTTGTTT

D: TRBD1
V: TRBV20-1
J: TRBJ1-1
size: once
CDR3: CRAQGANIEAFF
DNA: TGCAGGGCCCAGGGGGCCAACATTGAAGCCTTCTTT

D: NA
V: TRBV4-2
J: TRBJ1-4
size: NA
CDR3: CASSQEVGGRSGEKLFF
DNA: TGTGCCAGCAGCCAAGAGGTTGGTGGGCGTAGTGGTGAAAAACTGTTTTTC

D: NA
V: TRBV5-6
J: TRBJ2-1
size: NA
CDR3: CASSLAGEPSNDQFF
DNA: TGTGCCAGCAGCTTGGCTGGGGAGCCGAGCAATGATCAGTTCTTC

D: NA
V: TRBV11-3
J: TRBJ2-7
size: NA
CDR3: CASSSQTSRGPLEQYF
DNA: TGTGCCAGCAGCTCACAGACTAGCAGGGGACCCCTGGAGCAGTACTTC

D: NA
V: TRBV20-1
J: TRBJ2-1
size: many
CDR3: CSARDGIEQFF
DNA: TGCAGTGCTAGAGATGGGATTGAGCAGTTCTTC

D: NA
V: TRBV4-2
J: TRBJ2-2
size: NA
CDR3: CTSSQDHGGTGELFF
DNA: TGTACCAGCAGCCAAGATCACGGGGGCACCGGGGAGCTGTTTTTT

D: NA
V: TRBV4-3
J: TRBJ2-2
size: NA
CDR3: CASSRDCPGGTGELFF
DNA: TGCGCCAGCAGCCGAGATTGCCCAGGCGGCACCGGGGAGCTGTTTTTT

D: NA
V: TRBV4-3
J: TRBJ1-6
size: NA
CDR3: CASSQNPKGMSSPLHF
DNA: TGCGCCAGCAGCCAAAATCCAAAAGGGATGTCATCACCTCTCCACTTT